Below are 25 T cell receptor beta chains sequenced from a single sample in a study of cytomegalovirus exposure and HLA in healthy donors. Sequencing used immunoSEQ multiplex PCR; TCRdb keeps in-frame clones, though not all of them. The table has 200,000 or so clones, approximately 82% seen once. Specimen: PBMCs. These receptors were obtained from a woman under 40 in good health and CMV-seropositive.

The chain combines TRBV28 with TRBJ1-5; D not certain. From germline, CDR1 is MDHEN and CDR2 SYDVKM. V dropped 8 bases and J dropped 4 bases, with 9 bases sitting between them. This CDR3 region has 12 residues. CDR3: CASQTGNQPQHF. DNA for the CDR3: TGTGCCAGCCAGACGGGTAATCAGCCCCAGCATTTT.

Remarks on this clone: The junction does not match germline at one end; this may be a read error. The chain joins TRBV6-5 to TRBJ2-3; 11 bases align to TRBD2. Germline V gene sequence: CDR1 MNHEY, CDR2 SVGAGI. This CDR3 region has 16 residues. CDR3 coding DNA: TGTGCCAGCAGCTACTCCGGAGGACTAGCGGGCGATACGCAGTATTTT. Its translation: CASSYSGGLAGDTQYF.

The chain employs TRBV28 and TRBJ1-4; 7 bases match TRBD1. Germline trimming cut 5 bases from V and 9 bases from J; bases unmatched to any gene: 6. The CDR3 runs to 13 residues. Germline values: CDR1 MDHEN, CDR2 SYDVKM. The chain's CDR3 is CASSLPGQKKLFF. The CDR3 DNA is TGTGCCAGCAGTCTACCGGGACAGAAAAAACTGTTTTTT. The variable domain in full, completed from reference TRBV28 and TRBJ1-4, reads DVKVTQSSRYLVKRTGEKVFLECVQDMDHENMFWYRQDPGLGLRLIYFSYDVKMKEKGDIPEGYSVSREKKERFSLILESASTNQTSMYLCASSLPGQKKLFFGSGTQLSVL.

The genes are TRBV5-4 and TRBJ2-7; D remains ambiguous. Between the trimmed V and J ends, which lost 5 bases and 3 bases, there was a span of 9 bases. This CDR3 spans 12 amino acids. The V gene's germline CDR1 is SGHNT and CDR2 YYREEE (reference sequence). The CDR3 DNA reads as TGTGCCAGCAGAGACTTCCTCTACGAGCAGTACTTC. Encoded protein: CASRDFLYEQYF.

The chain is built from TRBV28 and TRBJ1-2; possibly TRBD1 for D (6 bases). The CDR3 has 14 residues. V was clipped by 4 bases and J by 8 bases, with 17 bases between them. Germline CDR1 is MDHEN and CDR2 is SYDVKM. In nucleotides, the CDR3 is TGTGCCAGCAGTTCTACCAGGGGTTCGAGCGGCTACACCTTC. Its protein product is CASSSTRGSSGYTF.

The rearrangement links TRBV27 to TRBJ2-1, with D perhaps TRBD2 (5 bases). Trimming took 5 bases from V and 12 from J, leaving 11 bases between them. Germline V gene lookup returns CDR1 MNHEY and CDR2 SMNVEV (reference sequence). The CDR3 consists of 11 residues. The CDR3 sequence is CASSAEGAQFF. The CDR3 bases are TGTGCCAGCAGTGCAGAGGGTGCGCAGTTCTTC.

This chain uses TRBV7-9 with TRBJ1-4; 8 bases agree with TRBD1. From germline, CDR1 is SEHNR and CDR2 FQNEAQ (reference sequence). The V and J ends lost 7 bases and 8 bases, in that order; junction bases with no gene match: 15. The CDR3 covers 16 residues. CDR3 DNA sequence: TGTGCCAGCATGCCTCTCCTCGCAGGGGGCTGGGAAAAACTGTTTTTT. This gives the protein CASMPLLAGGWEKLFF.

This clone was detected only once. The CDR3 nucleotides are TGTGCCTGGAGCTTAAAGGGGACAGGTGAAGCTTTCTTT. Translated, it gives CAWSLKGTGEAFF. This rearrangement joins TRBV30 to TRBJ1-1; the match to TRBD1 covers 8 bases. Trimming at V came to 3 bases and at J to 7 bases, leaving 7 bases not matched to a gene. The CDR3 length is 13 residues. CDR1 is GTSNPN, CDR2 SVGIG, per germline (reference sequence).

V usage is TRBV5-4 and J usage is TRBJ2-2; 10 bases line up with TRBD2. V was clipped by 1 base and J by 5 bases; unmatched bases: 11. The V gene's germline CDR1 is SGHNT and CDR2 YYREEE (reference sequence). The CDR3 covers 18 residues. CDR3 sequence reads: CASSLSLSSGRGTGELFF. CDR3 coding DNA: TGTGCCAGCAGCTTGTCGTTGTCTAGCGGGAGAGGGACCGGGGAGCTGTTTTTT. The variable domain in full, completed from reference TRBV5-4 and TRBJ2-2, reads ETGVTQSPTHLIKTRGQQVTLRCSSQSGHNTVSWYQQALGQGPQFIFQYYREEENGRGNFPPRFSGLQFPNYSSELNVNALELDDSALYLCASSLSLSSGRGTGELFFGEGSRLTVL.

The chain uses TRBV27 and TRBJ1-2, with D maybe TRBD1 (6 bases). CDR3 length equals 14 residues. In germline, CDR1 is MNHEY, CDR2 SMNVEV (reference sequence). V was cut by 3 bases and J by 4 bases, with 12 bases left in between. The CDR3 here is CASSFARGGYGYTF. For the CDR3, the DNA is TGTGCCAGCAGTTTCGCCAGGGGTGGCTATGGCTACACCTTC.

The rearrangement uses TRBV7-9 and TRBJ2-7; 13 positions match TRBD2. Germline lookup yields CDR1 SEHNR and CDR2 FQNEAQ (reference sequence). Trimming cost V 4 bases and J 4 bases; bases outside gene matches: 7. The CDR3 contains 16 residues. The CDR3 spells CASSWGTSGTPYEQYF. The CDR3 nucleotides read TGTGCCAGCAGCTGGGGGACTAGCGGGACACCTTACGAGCAGTACTTC.

The V and J genes are TRBV5-1 and TRBJ2-7; no clear D gene. Germline V lookup: CDR1 SGHRS, CDR2 YFSETQ. Between the trimmed V and J ends, which lost 0 bases and 0 bases, there was a span of 10 bases. This CDR3 comprises 15 residues. The CDR3 DNA reads as TGCGCCAGCAGCTTGGGACAAGGAAGCTCCTACGAGCAGTACTTC. Translating gives CASSLGQGSSYEQYF.

The chain employs TRBV10-3 and TRBJ1-5; 7 bases are shared with TRBD1. Germline V CDR1 and CDR2: ENHRY, SYGVKD. The CDR3 sequence is 20 residues long. V lost 0 bases and J lost 1; bases outside the gene matches: 15. CDR3 nucleotide sequence: TGTGCCATCAGTGAGTCGGGGGCAGGGGGGAAATTCTCCAGCAATCAGCCCCAGCATTTT. Protein product: CAISESGAGGKFSSNQPQHF.

V and J are TRBV15 and TRBJ1-1, with a possible D match to TRBD1 (5 bases). Trimming left V 1 base short and J 6 bases short, with 12 bases between. There are 14 residues in the CDR3. Looked up from germline, CDR1 is LNHNV and CDR2 is YYDKDF (reference sequence). In DNA form, the CDR3 reads TGTGCCACCAGCAGAGTGACGGGGGGGGCTGAAGCTTTCTTT. It encodes CATSRVTGGAEAFF. The whole variable domain, remainder taken from reference TRBV15 and TRBJ1-1, is DAMVIQNPRYQVTQFGKPVTLSCSQTLNHNVMYWYQQKSSQAPKLLFHYYDKDFNNEADTPDNFQSRRPNTSFCFLDIRSPGLGDTAMYLCATSRVTGGAEAFFGQGTRLTVV.

This rearrangement joins TRBV2 to TRBJ2-1; TRBD1 matches at 8 bases. Germline lookup yields CDR1 SNHLY and CDR2 FYNNEI. The CDR3 has 15 amino acids. V lost 4 bases and J lost 9; bases outside the gene matches: 11. CDR3 region: CASSVVLQGAGEQFF. As DNA, the CDR3 is TGTGCCAGCAGTGTTGTTCTTCAGGGGGCTGGTGAGCAGTTCTTC. The full variable domain, in which reference TRBV2 and TRBJ2-1 provide the parts outside the CDR3, is EPEVTQTPSHQVTQMGQEVILRCVPISNHLYFYWYRQILGQKVEFLVSFYNNEISEKSEIFDDQFSVERPDGSNFTLKIRSTKLEDSAMYFCASSVVLQGAGEQFFGPGTRLTVL.

The V and J genes are TRBV7-8 and TRBJ1-5, with a possible D match to TRBD1 (6 bases). Trimming removed 5 bases from V and 6 bases from J, with 17 bases in between. The CDR3 is 15 amino acids. Germline V gene lookup returns CDR1 SGHVS and CDR2 FQNEAQ. CDR3 region: CASSPTPRGGQPQHF. The DNA of the CDR3 is TGTGCCAGCAGCCCCACCCCAAGGGGGGGTCAGCCCCAGCATTTT. Using reference TRBV7-8 and TRBJ1-5 for the parts outside the CDR3, the full variable domain is GAGVSQSPRYKVAKRGQDVALRCDPISGHVSLFWYQQALGQGPEFLTYFQNEAQLDKSGLPSDRFFAERPEGSVSTLKIQRTQQEDSAVYLCASSPTPRGGQPQHFGDGTRLSIL.

The chain links TRBV7-2 to TRBJ2-7; 7 bases are shared with TRBD2. The V gene end was trimmed by 3 bases and the J gene end by 5 bases; junction bases not matched to a gene: 4. Germline assignment: CDR1 SGHTA and CDR2 FQGNSA. The CDR3 has 13 residues. Written as DNA, the CDR3 is TGTGCCAGCAGCTTCGCGGGAGCCCACGAGCAGTACTTC. Amino acid sequence: CASSFAGAHEQYF.

Only a few counts were recorded for this clone. The chain is built from TRBV19 and TRBJ1-2, with a weak D call TRBD1 (5 bases). Germline V gene sequence: CDR1 LNHDA, CDR2 SQIVND (reference sequence). The CDR3 extends over 14 amino acids. With 8 bases removed from V and 2 bases from J, the gap between germline ends came to 15 bases. CDR3 DNA sequence: TGTGCCAGTCTTGGCTCGGACACGAACTATGGCTACACCTTC. Its translation: CASLGSDTNYGYTF.

V is TRBV7-8 and J is TRBJ2-3, with 12 bases matching TRBD2. The CDR3 contains 17 residues. After removal of 7 bases from V and 5 bases from J, the junction contained 13 bases not matched to a gene. Germline CDR1 is SGHVS and CDR2 is FQNEAQ. CDR3 sequence reads: CASIPRRLAGVRDTQYF. As DNA, the CDR3 is TGTGCCAGCATCCCCCGGCGACTAGCGGGAGTCAGAGATACGCAGTATTTT. The full variable domain, with the rest looked up from reference TRBV7-8 and TRBJ2-3, is GAGVSQSPRYKVAKRGQDVALRCDPISGHVSLFWYQQALGQGPEFLTYFQNEAQLDKSGLPSDRFFAERPEGSVSTLKIQRTQQEDSAVYLCASIPRRLAGVRDTQYFGPGTRLTVL.

The chain joins TRBV30 to TRBJ1-1, with a tentative D call TRBD1 (6 bases). The CDR3 totals 16 residues. The V end lost 0 bases, the J end lost 0 bases, and 14 bases lay between the germline ends. Germline V gene lookup returns CDR1 GTSNPN and CDR2 SVGIG (reference sequence). The CDR3 sequence: CAWSVEGVPLNTEAFF. CDR3 nucleotides: TGTGCCTGGAGTGTAGAGGGGGTCCCCCTGAACACTGAAGCTTTCTTT.

This clone has more than one count but fewer than ten. V is TRBV6-6 and J is TRBJ1-2; D uncertain. V lost 2 bases and J lost 2, with 6 bases in between. The CDR3 is 13 residues long. Per germline, CDR1 MNHNY and CDR2 SVGAGI (reference sequence). The DNA of the CDR3 is TGTGCCAGCAGTTACGCGGTAAACTATGGCTACACCTTC. It specifies CASSYAVNYGYTF.

The V and J genes are TRBV5-1 and TRBJ2-5; unclear D gene. CDR1 SGHRS and CDR2 YFSETQ come from the germline V gene. The V end lost 0 bases, the J end lost 0 bases, and 9 bases lay between the germline ends. The CDR3 totals 15 residues. As DNA, the CDR3 is TGCGCCAGCAGCTTGGCCGGTGCGTACCAAGAGACCCAGTACTTC. Encoded protein: CASSLAGAYQETQYF. The full variable domain, completed using reference TRBV5-1 and TRBJ2-5, is KAGVTQTPRYLIKTRGQQVTLSCSPISGHRSVSWYQQTPGQGLQFLFEYFSETQRNKGNFPGRFSGRQFSNSRSEMNVSTLELGDSALYLCASSLAGAYQETQYFGPGTRLLVL.

This chain's CDR3 is CATSRGTSGRARNEQFF. The CDR3, as DNA: TGTGCCACCAGCAGAGGAACTAGCGGGAGGGCCCGGAATGAGCAGTTCTTC. V and J are TRBV15 and TRBJ2-1; 13 bases align to TRBD2. V was clipped by 1 base and J by 7 bases; unmatched bases: 7. Germline-derived CDR1 and CDR2 are LNHNV and YYDKDF (reference sequence). This CDR3 is built from 17 residues. The whole variable domain, filled in from reference TRBV15 and TRBJ2-1, reads DAMVIQNPRYQVTQFGKPVTLSCSQTLNHNVMYWYQQKSSQAPKLLFHYYDKDFNNEADTPDNFQSRRPNTSFCFLDIRSPGLGDTAMYLCATSRGTSGRARNEQFFGPGTRLTVL.

This chain joins TRBV6-1 and TRBJ1-3, with a weak D call TRBD1 (5 bases). The germline gives CDR1 MNHNS, CDR2 SASEGT. The CDR3 is 12 amino acids. V lost 1 base and J lost 10, with 8 bases in between. CDR3 DNA sequence: TGTGCCAGCAGTGAAGTCAGGGAAACCATATATTTT. Protein sequence: CASSEVRETIYF.

V and J are TRBV6-1 and TRBJ1-4; 9 positions agree with TRBD1. Germline trimming cut 6 bases from V and 1 base from J; bases unmatched to any gene: 3. CDR1 and CDR2 from the germline V gene are MNHNS and SASEGT. There are 15 residues in the CDR3. This CDR3 is CASRPTGGTNEKLFF. The CDR3 DNA sequence: TGTGCCAGCAGGCCGACAGGGGGAACTAATGAAAAACTGTTTTTT.